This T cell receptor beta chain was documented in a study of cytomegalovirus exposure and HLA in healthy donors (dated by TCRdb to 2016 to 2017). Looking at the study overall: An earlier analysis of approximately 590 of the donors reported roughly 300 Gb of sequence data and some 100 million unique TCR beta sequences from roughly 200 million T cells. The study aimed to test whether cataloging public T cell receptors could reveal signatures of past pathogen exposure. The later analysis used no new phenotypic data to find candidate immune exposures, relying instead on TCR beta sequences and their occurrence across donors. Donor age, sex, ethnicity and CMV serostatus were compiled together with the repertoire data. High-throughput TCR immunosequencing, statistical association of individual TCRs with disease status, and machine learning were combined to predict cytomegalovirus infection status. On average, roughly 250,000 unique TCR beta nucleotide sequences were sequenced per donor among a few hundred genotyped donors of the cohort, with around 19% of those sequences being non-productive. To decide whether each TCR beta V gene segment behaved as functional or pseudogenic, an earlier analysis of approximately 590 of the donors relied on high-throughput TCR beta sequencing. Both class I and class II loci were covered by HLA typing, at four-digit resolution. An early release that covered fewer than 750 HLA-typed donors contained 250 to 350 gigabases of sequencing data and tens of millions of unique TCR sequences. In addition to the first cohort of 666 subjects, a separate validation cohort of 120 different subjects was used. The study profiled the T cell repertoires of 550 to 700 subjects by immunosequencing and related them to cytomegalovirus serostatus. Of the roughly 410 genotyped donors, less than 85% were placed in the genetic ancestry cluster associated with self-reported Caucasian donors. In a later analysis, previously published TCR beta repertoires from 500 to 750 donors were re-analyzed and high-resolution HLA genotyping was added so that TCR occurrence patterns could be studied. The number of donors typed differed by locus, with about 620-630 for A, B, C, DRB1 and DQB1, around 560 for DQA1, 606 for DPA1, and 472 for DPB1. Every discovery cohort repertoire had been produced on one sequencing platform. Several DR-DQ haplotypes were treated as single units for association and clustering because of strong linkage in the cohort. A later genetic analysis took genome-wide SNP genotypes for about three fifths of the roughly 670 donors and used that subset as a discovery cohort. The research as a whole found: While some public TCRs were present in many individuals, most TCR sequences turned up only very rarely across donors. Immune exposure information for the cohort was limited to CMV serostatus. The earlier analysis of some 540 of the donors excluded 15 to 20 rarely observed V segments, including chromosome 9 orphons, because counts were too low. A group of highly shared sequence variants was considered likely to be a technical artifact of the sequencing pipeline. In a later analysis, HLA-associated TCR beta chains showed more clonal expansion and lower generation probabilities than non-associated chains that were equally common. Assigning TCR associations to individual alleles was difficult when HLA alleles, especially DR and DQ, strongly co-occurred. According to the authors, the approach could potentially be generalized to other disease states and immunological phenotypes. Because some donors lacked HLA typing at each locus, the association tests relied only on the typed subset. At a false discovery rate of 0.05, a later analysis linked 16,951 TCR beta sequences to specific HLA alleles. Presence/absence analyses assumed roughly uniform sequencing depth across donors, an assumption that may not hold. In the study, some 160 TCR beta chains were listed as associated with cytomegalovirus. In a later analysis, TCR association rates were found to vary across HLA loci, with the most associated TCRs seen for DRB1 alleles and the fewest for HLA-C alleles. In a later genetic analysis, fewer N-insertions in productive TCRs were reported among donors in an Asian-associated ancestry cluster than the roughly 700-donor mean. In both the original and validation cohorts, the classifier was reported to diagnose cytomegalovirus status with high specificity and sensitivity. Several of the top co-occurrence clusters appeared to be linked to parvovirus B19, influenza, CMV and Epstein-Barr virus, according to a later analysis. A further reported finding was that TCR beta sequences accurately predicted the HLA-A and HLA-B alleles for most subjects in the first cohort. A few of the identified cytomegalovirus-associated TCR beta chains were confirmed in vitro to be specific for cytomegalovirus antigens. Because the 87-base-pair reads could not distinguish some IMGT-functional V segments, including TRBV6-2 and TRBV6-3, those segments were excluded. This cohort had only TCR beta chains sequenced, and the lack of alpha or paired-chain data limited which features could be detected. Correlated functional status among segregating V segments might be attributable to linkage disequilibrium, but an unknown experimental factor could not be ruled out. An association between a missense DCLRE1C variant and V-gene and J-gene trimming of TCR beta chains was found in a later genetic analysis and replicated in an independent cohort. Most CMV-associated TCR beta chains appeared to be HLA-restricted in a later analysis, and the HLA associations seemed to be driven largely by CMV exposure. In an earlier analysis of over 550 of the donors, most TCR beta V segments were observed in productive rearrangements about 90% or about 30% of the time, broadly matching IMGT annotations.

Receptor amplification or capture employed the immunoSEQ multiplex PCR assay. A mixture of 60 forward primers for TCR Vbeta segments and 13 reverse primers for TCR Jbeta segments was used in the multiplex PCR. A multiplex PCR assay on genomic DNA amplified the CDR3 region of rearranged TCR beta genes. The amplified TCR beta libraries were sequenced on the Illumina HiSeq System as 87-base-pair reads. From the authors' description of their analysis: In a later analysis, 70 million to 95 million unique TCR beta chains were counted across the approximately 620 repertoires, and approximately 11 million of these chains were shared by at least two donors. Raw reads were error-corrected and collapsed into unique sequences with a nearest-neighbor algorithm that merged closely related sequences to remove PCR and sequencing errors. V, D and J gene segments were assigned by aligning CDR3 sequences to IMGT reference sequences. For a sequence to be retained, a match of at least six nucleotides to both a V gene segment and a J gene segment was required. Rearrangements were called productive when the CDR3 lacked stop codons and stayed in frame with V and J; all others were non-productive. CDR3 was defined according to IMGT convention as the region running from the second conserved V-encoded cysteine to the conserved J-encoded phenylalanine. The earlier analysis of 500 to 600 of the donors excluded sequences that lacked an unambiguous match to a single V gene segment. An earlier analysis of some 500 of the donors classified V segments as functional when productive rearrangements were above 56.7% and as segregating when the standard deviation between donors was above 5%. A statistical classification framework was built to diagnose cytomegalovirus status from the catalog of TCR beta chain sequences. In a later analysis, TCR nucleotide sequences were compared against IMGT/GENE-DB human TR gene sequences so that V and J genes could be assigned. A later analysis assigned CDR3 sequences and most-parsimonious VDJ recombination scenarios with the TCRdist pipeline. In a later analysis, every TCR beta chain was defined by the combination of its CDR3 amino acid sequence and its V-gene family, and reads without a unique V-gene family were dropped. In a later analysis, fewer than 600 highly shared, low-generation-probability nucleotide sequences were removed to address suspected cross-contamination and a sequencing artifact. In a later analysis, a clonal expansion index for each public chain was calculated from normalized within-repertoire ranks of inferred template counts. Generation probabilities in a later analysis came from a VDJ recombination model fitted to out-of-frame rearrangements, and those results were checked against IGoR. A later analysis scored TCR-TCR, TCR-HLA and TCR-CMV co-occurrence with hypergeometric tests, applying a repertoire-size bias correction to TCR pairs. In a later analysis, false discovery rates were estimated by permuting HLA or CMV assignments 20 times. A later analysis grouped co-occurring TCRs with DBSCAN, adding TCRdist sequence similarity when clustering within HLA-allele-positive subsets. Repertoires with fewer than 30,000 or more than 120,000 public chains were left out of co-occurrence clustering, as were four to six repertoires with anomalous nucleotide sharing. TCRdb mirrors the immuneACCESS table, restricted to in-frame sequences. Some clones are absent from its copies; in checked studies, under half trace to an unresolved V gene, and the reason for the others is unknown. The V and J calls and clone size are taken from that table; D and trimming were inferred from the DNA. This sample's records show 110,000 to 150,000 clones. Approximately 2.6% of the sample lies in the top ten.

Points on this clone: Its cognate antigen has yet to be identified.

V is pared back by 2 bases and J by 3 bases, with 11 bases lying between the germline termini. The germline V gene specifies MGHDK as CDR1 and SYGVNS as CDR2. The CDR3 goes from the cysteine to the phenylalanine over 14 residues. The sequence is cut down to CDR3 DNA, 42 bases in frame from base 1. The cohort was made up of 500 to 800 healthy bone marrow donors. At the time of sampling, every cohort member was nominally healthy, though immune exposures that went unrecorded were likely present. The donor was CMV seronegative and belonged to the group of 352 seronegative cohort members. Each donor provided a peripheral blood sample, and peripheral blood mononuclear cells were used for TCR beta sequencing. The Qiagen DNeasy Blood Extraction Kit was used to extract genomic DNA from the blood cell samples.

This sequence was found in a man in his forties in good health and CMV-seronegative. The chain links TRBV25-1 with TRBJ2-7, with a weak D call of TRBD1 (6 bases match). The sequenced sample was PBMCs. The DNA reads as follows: TGTGCCAGCAGTGAACATGGGGGCCACTACGAGCAGTACTTC. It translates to CASSEHGGHYEQYF.